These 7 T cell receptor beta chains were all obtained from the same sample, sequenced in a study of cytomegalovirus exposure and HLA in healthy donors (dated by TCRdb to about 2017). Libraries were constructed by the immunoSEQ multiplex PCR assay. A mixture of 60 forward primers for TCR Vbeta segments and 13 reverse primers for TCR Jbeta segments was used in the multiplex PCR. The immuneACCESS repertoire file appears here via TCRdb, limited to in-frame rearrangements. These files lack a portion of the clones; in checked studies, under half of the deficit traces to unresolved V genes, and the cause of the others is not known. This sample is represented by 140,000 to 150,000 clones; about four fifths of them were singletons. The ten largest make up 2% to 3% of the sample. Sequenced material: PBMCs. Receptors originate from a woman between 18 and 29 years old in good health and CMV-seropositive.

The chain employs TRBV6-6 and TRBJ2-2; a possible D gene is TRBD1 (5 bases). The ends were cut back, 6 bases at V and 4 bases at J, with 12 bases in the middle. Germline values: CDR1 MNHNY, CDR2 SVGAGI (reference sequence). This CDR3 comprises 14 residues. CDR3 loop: CASSPPQGTGELFF. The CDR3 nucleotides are TGTGCCAGCAGCCCACCCCAGGGCACCGGGGAGCTGTTTTTT.

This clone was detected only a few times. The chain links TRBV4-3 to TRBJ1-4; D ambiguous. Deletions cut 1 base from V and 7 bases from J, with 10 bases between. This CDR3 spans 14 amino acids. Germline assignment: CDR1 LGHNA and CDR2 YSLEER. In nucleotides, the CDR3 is TGCGCCAGCAGCCAAGGGCGGGTGGGTGAAAAACTGTTTTTT. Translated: CASSQGRVGEKLFF.

CDR3 DNA: TGTGCCAGCAGCCAAGTACAGGGAATAGGTAATGAGCAGTTCTTC. It encodes CASSQVQGIGNEQFF. The chain recombines TRBV4-2 with TRBJ2-1; maybe TRBD1 (6 bases). Trimming stripped 1 base from V and 7 bases from J, with 14 bases between. Germline V gene lookup returns CDR1 LGHNA and CDR2 YNFKEQ. This CDR3 is 15 amino acids long.

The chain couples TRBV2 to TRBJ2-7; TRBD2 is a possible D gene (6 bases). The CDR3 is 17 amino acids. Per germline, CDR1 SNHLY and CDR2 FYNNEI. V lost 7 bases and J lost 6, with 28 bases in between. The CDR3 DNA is TGTGCCAGCATGGGTTCGGGGACGGGAGCCGCTGTAGCCGAGCAGTACTTC. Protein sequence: CASMGSGTGAAVAEQYF.

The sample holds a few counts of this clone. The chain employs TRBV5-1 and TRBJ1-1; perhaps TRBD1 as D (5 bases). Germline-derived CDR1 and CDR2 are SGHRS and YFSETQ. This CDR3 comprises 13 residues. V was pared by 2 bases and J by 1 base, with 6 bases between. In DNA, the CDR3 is TGCGCCAGCAGCTTCGGGGGGAACACTGAAGCTTTCTTT. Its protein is CASSFGGNTEAFF. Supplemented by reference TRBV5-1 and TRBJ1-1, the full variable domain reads KAGVTQTPRYLIKTRGQQVTLSCSPISGHRSVSWYQQTPGQGLQFLFEYFSETQRNKGNFPGRFSGRQFSNSRSEMNVSTLELGDSALYLCASSFGGNTEAFFGQGTRLTVV.

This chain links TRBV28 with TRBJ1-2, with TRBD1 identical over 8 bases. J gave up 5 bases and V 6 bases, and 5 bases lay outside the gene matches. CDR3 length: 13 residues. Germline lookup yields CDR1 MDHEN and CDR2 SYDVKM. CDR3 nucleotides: TGTGCCAGCAGCCCTGGACAGGGATATGGCTACACCTTC. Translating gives CASSPGQGYGYTF.

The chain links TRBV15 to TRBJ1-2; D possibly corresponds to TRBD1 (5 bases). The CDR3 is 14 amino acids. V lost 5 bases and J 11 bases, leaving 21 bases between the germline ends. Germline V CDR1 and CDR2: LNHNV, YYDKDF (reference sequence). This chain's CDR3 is CATSGGHSVSGYTF. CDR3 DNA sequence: TGTGCCACCAGCGGCGGACACTCCGTATCTGGGTACACCTTC.